What follows describes a single TCR beta chain. Its antigen is still unknown. Germline CDR1 reads SGHDT; CDR2 reads YYEEEE. CDR3 size: 13 residues. V was pared by 4 bases and J by 8 bases, with 5 bases of the junction left unmatched. The sample belongs to a study of cytomegalovirus exposure and HLA in healthy donors. The 120-subject validation cohort, separate from the roughly 670-subject first cohort, included the donors. Findings of the study overall: The tendency of first-cohort TCR clusters to co-occur in the roughly 130 validation repertoires emerged from a later analysis. The listing of about 150 TCR beta chains classed them as cytomegalovirus-associated.

Sequenced by immunoSEQ multiplex PCR; TCRdb stores in-frame clones only, minus some. The table has about 57,000 clones, more than 85% seen once. The TCR was taken from a young woman in good health and CMV-seronegative. Input material: PBMCs. This chain connects TRBV5-6 to TRBJ2-1; 8 positions match TRBD2. The CDR3: CASSGGLVDEQFF. The CDR3 DNA is TGTGCCAGCAGCGGGGGACTAGTGGATGAGCAGTTCTTC.